This TCR beta chain comes out of a study of T cells after posttransplantation cyclophosphamide. Methotrexate plus calcineurin inhibitor accompanied controls' myeloablative marrow transplants; sampling was 1 year later. Turning to this clone: Its antigen is unidentified.

Profiled with immunoSEQ multiplex PCR; TCRdb holds only in-frame clones, not every one. The table lists about 21,000 clones, 86% of them singletons. V was cut by 3 bases and J by 9 bases, with 11 bases left in between. Germline-derived CDR1 and CDR2 are MDHEN and SYDVKM. The CDR3 is 12 residues long. Study observations and caveats: Skin or GI-infiltrating T cells shared few TRB sequences with blood. Donor-recipient repertoire similarity was low at 1-2 months, rising over year one. Recipient CMV seropositivity and CMV reactivation strongly tracked TRB clonality.

The clonotype was recovered from a female patient between 30 and 39 years old who received an allogeneic stem cell transplant from an unrelated donor, was CMV-positive, and had acute and chronic GVHD. The graft donor may account for some of the T cells. This chain links TRBV28 with TRBJ1-2; weak D call: TRBD1 (5 bases). Here the sequenced sample was PBMCs, taken about 360 days after allogeneic stem cell transplant with calcineurin inhibitor and methotrexate. CDR3 sequence reads: CASSFPGLSYTF. The DNA of the CDR3 is TGTGCCAGCAGTTTCCCAGGGTTAAGCTACACCTTC.